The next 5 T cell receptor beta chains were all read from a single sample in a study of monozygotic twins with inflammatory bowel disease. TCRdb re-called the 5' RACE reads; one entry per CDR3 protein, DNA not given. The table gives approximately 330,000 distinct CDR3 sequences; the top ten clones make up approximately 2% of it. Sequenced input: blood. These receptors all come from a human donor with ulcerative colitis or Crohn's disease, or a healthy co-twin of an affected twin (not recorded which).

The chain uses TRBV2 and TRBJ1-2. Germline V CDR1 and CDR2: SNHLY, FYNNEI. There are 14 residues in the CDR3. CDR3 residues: CASSQDGPYYGYTF.

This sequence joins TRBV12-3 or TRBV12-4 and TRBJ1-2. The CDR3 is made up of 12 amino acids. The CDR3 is CASRIGGHGYTF.

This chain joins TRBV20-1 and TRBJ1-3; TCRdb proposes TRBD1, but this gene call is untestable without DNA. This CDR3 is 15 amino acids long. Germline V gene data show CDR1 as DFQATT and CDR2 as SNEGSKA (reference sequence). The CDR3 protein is CSARGQWSSGNTIYF.

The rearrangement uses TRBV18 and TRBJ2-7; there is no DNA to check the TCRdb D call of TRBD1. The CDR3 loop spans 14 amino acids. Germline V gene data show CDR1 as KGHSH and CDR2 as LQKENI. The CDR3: CASSPPRQGAEQYF.

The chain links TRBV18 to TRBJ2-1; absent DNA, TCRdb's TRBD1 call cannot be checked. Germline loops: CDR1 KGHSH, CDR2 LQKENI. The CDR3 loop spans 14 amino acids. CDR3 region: CATSQGVETNEQFF.